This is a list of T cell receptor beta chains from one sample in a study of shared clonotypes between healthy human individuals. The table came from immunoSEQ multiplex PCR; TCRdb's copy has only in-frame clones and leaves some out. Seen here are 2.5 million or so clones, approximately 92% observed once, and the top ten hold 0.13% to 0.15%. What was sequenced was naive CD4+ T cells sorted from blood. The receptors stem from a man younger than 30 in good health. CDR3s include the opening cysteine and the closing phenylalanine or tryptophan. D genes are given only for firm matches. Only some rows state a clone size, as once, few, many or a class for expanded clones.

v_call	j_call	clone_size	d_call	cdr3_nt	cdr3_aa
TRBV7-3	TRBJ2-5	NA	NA	TGTGCCAGCAGCCGCGACACCCAAGAGACCCAGTACTTC	CASSRDTQETQYF
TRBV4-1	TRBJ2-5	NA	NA	TGCGCCAGCAGCCTTGAAGGGACAACTTTGGGGGAGCAGTACTTC	CASSLEGTTLGEQYF
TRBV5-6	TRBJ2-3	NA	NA	TGTGCCAGCAGCTTGGTTGGGGTTACGACAGATACGCAGTATTTT	CASSLVGVTTDTQYF
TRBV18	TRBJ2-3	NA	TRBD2	TGTGCCAGCTCAATTCTAGCGGGAGAGATGGACACAGATACGCAGTATTTT	CASSILAGEMDTDTQYF
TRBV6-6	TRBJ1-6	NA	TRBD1	TGTGCCAGCAGCCGGGACAGGGCATATTCACCCCTCCACTTT	CASSRDRAYSPLHF
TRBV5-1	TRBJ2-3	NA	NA	TGCGCCAGCAGCTTGGCCGGTGAGGGTACGCAGTATTTT	CASSLAGEGTQYF
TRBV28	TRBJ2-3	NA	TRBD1	TGTGCCACCAGAGATGGACAGGGAGGCACAGATACGCAGTATTTT	CATRDGQGGTDTQYF
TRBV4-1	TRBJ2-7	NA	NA	TGCGCCAGCAGCCAAGATAACAGGTCTGGGGAGCAGTACTTC	CASSQDNRSGEQYF
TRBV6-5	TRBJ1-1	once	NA	TGTGCCAGCACCAGACAGGTCATGAACACTGAAGCTTTCTTT	CASTRQVMNTEAFF
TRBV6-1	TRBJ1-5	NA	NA	TGTGCCAGCAGTGTCAATCCCGCGAGTGGCAATCAGCCCCAGCATTTT	CASSVNPASGNQPQHF
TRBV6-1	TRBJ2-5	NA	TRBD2	TGTGCCAGCACCCGGGGCCCGGGAGGAGAGACCCAGTACTTC	CASTRGPGGETQYF
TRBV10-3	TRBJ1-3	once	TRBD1	TGTGCCATCAGTGAAGGGGGCAGCTCTGGAAACACCATATATTTT	CAISEGGSSGNTIYF
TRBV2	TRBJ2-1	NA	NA	TGTGCCAGCAGGGGGAATTGGAATGAGCAGTTCTTC	CASRGNWNEQFF
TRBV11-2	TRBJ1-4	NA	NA	TGTGCCAGCAGCTTAGGGGTTGGCAACGGGAATGAAAAACTGTTTTTT	CASSLGVGNGNEKLFF
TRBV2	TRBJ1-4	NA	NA	TGTGCCAGCAGGAGAACGCCAACTAATGAAAAACTGTTTTTT	CASRRTPTNEKLFF
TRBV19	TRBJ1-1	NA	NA	TGTGCCAGTAGTATAGGGGACCATATACCGAACACTGAAGCTTTCTTT	CASSIGDHIPNTEAFF
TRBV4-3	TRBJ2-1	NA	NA	TGCGCCAGCAGCCAAGATTCGGGTATTTCCTCGAGGTTCTTC	CASSQDSGISSRFF
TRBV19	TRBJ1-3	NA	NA	TGTGCCAGTACCGTCCAGGGGTTATCCTCTGGAAACACCATATATTTT	CASTVQGLSSGNTIYF
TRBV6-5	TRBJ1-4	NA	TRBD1	TGTGCCAGCAGTTACTCGGGGCAGGGGGGAGGTGAAAAACTGTTTTTT	CASSYSGQGGGEKLFF
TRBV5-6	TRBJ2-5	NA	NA	TGTGCCAGCAGCCCGCCCGGGGTAGAGACCCAGTACTTC	CASSPPGVETQYF
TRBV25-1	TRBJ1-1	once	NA	TGTGCCAGCAGTGAATGGGGGAGACACGAGGGGGCTTTCTTT	CASSEWGRHEGAFF
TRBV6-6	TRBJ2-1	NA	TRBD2	TGTGCCAGCAGTTACCGACTAGCGGCTAGTTACAATGAGCAGTTCTTC	CASSYRLAASYNEQFF
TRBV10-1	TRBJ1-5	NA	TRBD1	TGCGCCAGCAAGGAAACCGGGACAGATAATCAGCCCCAGCATTTT	CASKETGTDNQPQHF
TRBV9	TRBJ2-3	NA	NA	TGTGCCAGCAGCGTAACTAGAAGTACAGATACGCAGTATTTT	CASSVTRSTDTQYF
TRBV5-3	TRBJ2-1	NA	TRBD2	TGTGCCAGAAGCTTGGAATCCCTAGCGGAGGCCTACAATGAGCAGTTCTTC	CARSLESLAEAYNEQFF
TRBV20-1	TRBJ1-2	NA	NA	TGCAGTGCTCCCCCAGGCGCGGGCTACACCTTC	CSAPPGAGYTF
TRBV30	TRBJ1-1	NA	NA	TGTGCCTGGAGTCCTACACACACTGAAGCTTTCTTT	CAWSPTHTEAFF
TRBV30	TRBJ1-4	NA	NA	TGTGCCTGGAGTGTAGAGACAGCAAGTAATGAAAAACTGTTTTTT	CAWSVETASNEKLFF
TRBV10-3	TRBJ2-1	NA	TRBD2	TGTGCCATCAGTGGACTAGCCACACCCCAGTTCTTC	CAISGLATPQFF